These 26 T cell receptor beta chains came from one sample sequenced in a study of blood T cell repertoires in COVID-19. Generated by immunoSEQ multiplex PCR, the TCRdb table keeps only in-frame clones and is missing some. The sample has approximately 81,000 clones, about nine tenths seen once. The sequencing input was peripheral blood. The receptor set was obtained from a woman in her 50s in a cohort sampled during active COVID-19.

This clone was seen a single time. The V call is TRBV3-1 (or the pseudogene TRBV3-2), the J call TRBJ2-1, with 7 bases that match TRBD1. CDR1 and CDR2 from the germline V gene are LGHDT and YNNKEL (reference sequence). Trimming at V came to 0 bases and at J to 5 bases, leaving 1 base not matched to a gene. CDR3 length equals 14 residues. The CDR3 DNA reads TGTGCCAGCAGCCAAGAGGGGACAGACAATGAGCAGTTCTTC. Its translation is CASSQEGTDNEQFF.

The rearrangement uses TRBV5-8 and TRBJ2-7, with 8 bases fitting TRBD1. Germline CDR1 reads SGHTS; CDR2 reads YDEGEE. The CDR3 contains 15 residues. The V and J ends lost 2 bases and 4 bases, in that order; junction bases with no gene match: 8. This chain's CDR3 is CASSLGTGRQYEQYF. The CDR3 DNA follows: TGTGCCAGCAGCTTAGGGACAGGACGACAGTACGAGCAGTACTTC.

This chain uses TRBV19 with TRBJ1-2, with D maybe TRBD1 (5 bases). Germline values: CDR1 LNHDA, CDR2 SQIVND (reference sequence). Trimming took 4 bases from V and 4 from J, leaving 19 bases between them. The CDR3 has 16 residues. CDR3 amino acids: CASSTFAGDGIYGYTF. The CDR3, as DNA: TGTGCCAGTAGTACATTCGCGGGGGATGGTATCTATGGCTACACCTTC.

This clone was observed once. The chain carries TRBV28 and TRBJ1-2, with no clear D. CDR1 and CDR2 (germline): MDHEN, SYDVKM. V was clipped by 5 bases and J by 2 bases, with 12 bases between them. The CDR3 consists of 14 residues. The CDR3 loop is CASSLLGMNYGYTF. The CDR3 coding sequence is TGTGCCAGCAGTCTCCTGGGCATGAACTATGGCTACACCTTC.

The chain couples TRBV5-1 to TRBJ2-5; D is possibly TRBD1 (6 bases). The V and J ends lost 3 bases and 1 base respectively, with 13 bases between them. Germline-derived CDR1 and CDR2 are SGHRS and YFSETQ. The CDR3 is 15 residues long. The CDR3 DNA sequence: TGCGCCAGCAGCTCGGGGACAAGTGCCCAAGAGACCCAGTACTTC. This codes for CASSSGTSAQETQYF.

The V gene is TRBV5-1, the J gene TRBJ2-7, with TRBD1 matching over 7 bases. Trimming cost V 3 bases and J 1 base; bases outside gene matches: 4. The CDR3 covers 14 residues. The germline gives CDR1 SGHRS, CDR2 YFSETQ. Written as DNA, the CDR3 is TGCGCCAGCAGCTCGCGACAGGGATCCTACGAGCAGTACTTC. Translating it yields CASSSRQGSYEQYF.

This rearrangement joins TRBV10-3 to TRBJ2-7; D may be TRBD1 (5 bases). Germline V gene lookup returns CDR1 ENHRY and CDR2 SYGVKD. This CDR3 is 13 amino acids long. The ends were cut back, 4 bases at V and 0 bases at J, with 7 bases in the middle. The CDR3 sequence is CAISGTISYEQYF. The CDR3 coding sequence is TGTGCCATCAGTGGGACAATCTCCTACGAGCAGTACTTC.

This rearrangement joins TRBV11-2 to TRBJ1-2, with no clear D. Trimming removed 6 bases at V and 2 bases at J, with 16 bases between. From germline, CDR1 is SGHAT and CDR2 FQNNGV. This CDR3 comprises 15 residues. The CDR3 is CASRHNRGRNYGYTF. The CDR3 bases are TGTGCCAGCAGACACAACCGGGGTAGAAACTATGGCTACACCTTC.

The J gene is TRBJ2-2, the V gene TRBV7-3; D not resolved. V dropped 4 bases and J dropped 5 bases, with 5 bases sitting between them. This CDR3 has 12 residues. Germline V CDR1 and CDR2: SGHTA, FQGTGA. The CDR3 DNA reads as TGTGCCAGCAGCTCCGGGACCGGGGAGCTGTTTTTT. Translated: CASSSGTGELFF. Drawing the rest from reference TRBV7-3 and TRBJ2-2, the complete variable domain is GAGVSQTPSNKVTEKGKYVELRCDPISGHTALYWYRQSLGQGPEFLIYFQGTGAADDSGLPNDRFFAVRPEGSVSTLKIQRTERGDSAVYLCASSSGTGELFFGEGSRLTVL.

V usage is TRBV28 and J usage is TRBJ1-2; possibly TRBD1 for D (6 bases). With 1 base removed from V and 0 bases from J, the gap between germline ends came to 12 bases. The CDR3 spans 16 residues. Germline CDR1 MDHEN, CDR2 SYDVKM. The CDR3 DNA reads as TGTGCCAGCAGTTTATTCGGACAGCCGACTAACTATGGCTACACCTTC. It is translated as CASSLFGQPTNYGYTF.

The chain carries TRBV5-1 and TRBJ1-5, with D hard to call. The CDR3 is made up of 14 amino acids. Trimming pared 0 bases from V and 1 base from J, leaving 5 bases between. CDR1 SGHRS and CDR2 YFSETQ come from the germline V gene. CDR3 protein: CASSLGGSNQPQHF. The CDR3 region has the DNA TGCGCCAGCAGCTTGGGCGGAAGCAATCAGCCCCAGCATTTT. Based on the CDR3 plus reference TRBV5-1 and TRBJ1-5, the full variable domain is KAGVTQTPRYLIKTRGQQVTLSCSPISGHRSVSWYQQTPGQGLQFLFEYFSETQRNKGNFPGRFSGRQFSNSRSEMNVSTLELGDSALYLCASSLGGSNQPQHFGDGTRLSIL.

V usage is TRBV5-5 and J usage is TRBJ1-3, with D possibly matching TRBD1 (5 bases). This CDR3 has 14 residues. Germline-derived CDR1 and CDR2 are SGHKS and YYEKEE (reference sequence). V lost 0 bases to trimming and J lost 5 bases, with 9 bases between them. The DNA of the CDR3 is TGTGCCAGCAGCTTGGAGGAGGGGCGAAACACCATATATTTT. Translation: CASSLEEGRNTIYF.

V gene TRBV12-3 or TRBV12-4 combines with J gene TRBJ1-4; D remains unclear. This CDR3 is built from 12 residues. Trimming removed 2 bases at V and 8 bases at J, with 6 bases between. As DNA, the CDR3 is TGTGCCAGCAGTTTAACTTACGAAAAACTGTTTTTT. This translates into CASSLTYEKLFF.

The rearrangement links TRBV3-1 (or the pseudogene TRBV3-2) to TRBJ2-5; 7 positions agree with TRBD1. The CDR3 covers 15 residues. The germline gives CDR1 LGHDT, CDR2 YNNKEL (reference sequence). Germline trimming cut 4 bases from V and 4 bases from J; bases unmatched to any gene: 9. The CDR3: CASSPTGRLGETQYF. CDR3 bases: TGTGCCAGCAGCCCGACAGGGAGATTAGGAGAGACCCAGTACTTC.

The chain combines TRBV5-8 with TRBJ1-5; D unresolved. The CDR3 has 15 residues. Looked up from germline, CDR1 is SGHTS and CDR2 is YDEGEE. Trimming removed 7 bases at V and 9 bases at J, with 23 bases between. The CDR3 region is CASEEGMVRQLPQHF. CDR3 bases: TGTGCCAGCGAGGAGGGTATGGTCAGGCAGCTGCCCCAGCATTTT.

The chain uses TRBV19 and TRBJ2-7; possibly TRBD2 for D (6 bases). The germline V gene has CDR1 LNHDA and CDR2 SQIVND (reference sequence). This CDR3 has 15 residues. V lost 3 bases to trimming and J lost 2 bases, with 14 bases between them. The CDR3: CASSILGGGPYEQYF. CDR3 bases: TGTGCCAGTAGTATCCTGGGGGGTGGGCCCTACGAGCAGTACTTC.

The chain couples TRBV5-1 to TRBJ1-3; the match to TRBD1 covers 8 bases. The J segment lost 4 bases and the V segment lost 4 bases, leaving 7 bases of the junction unmatched. This CDR3 comprises 15 residues. Germline V gene data show CDR1 as SGHRS and CDR2 as YFSETQ. CDR3 coding DNA: TGCGCCAGCAGCCCAGACAGGGGCGACGGAAACACCATATATTTT. Translated, it gives CASSPDRGDGNTIYF.

The chain combines TRBV5-6 with TRBJ1-2; D unclear. CDR1 and CDR2 (germline): SGHDT, YYEEEE. The CDR3 sequence is 15 residues long. V lost 2 bases and J lost 0, with 11 bases in between. The CDR3 loop is CASSFTELSNYGYTF. In nucleotides, the CDR3 is TGTGCCAGCAGCTTTACGGAGCTTTCTAACTATGGCTACACCTTC.

The gene calls are TRBV2 and TRBJ1-2, with D perhaps matching TRBD1 (5 bases). Germline V gene data show CDR1 as SNHLY and CDR2 as FYNNEI. The CDR3 length is 13 residues. V lost 6 bases and J 3 bases, leaving 11 bases between the germline ends. The CDR3: CASSTDRDYGYTF. DNA for the CDR3: TGTGCCAGCAGCACCGACAGAGACTATGGCTACACCTTC. The full variable domain, with the rest looked up from reference TRBV2 and TRBJ1-2, is EPEVTQTPSHQVTQMGQEVILRCVPISNHLYFYWYRQILGQKVEFLVSFYNNEISEKSEIFDDQFSVERPDGSNFTLKIRSTKLEDSAMYFCASSTDRDYGYTFGSGTRLTVV.

The chain employs TRBV4-1 and TRBJ2-7; 9 bases align to TRBD1. The ends lost 6 bases at V and 6 bases at J; junction bases unmatched: 12. The CDR3 covers 15 residues. Germline CDR1 reads MGHRA; CDR2 reads YSYEKL. CDR3 nucleotides: TGCGCCAGCAGGCTTCTAACCGGGACAGGGACCGAGCAGTACTTC. Its translation is CASRLLTGTGTEQYF.

The rearrangement joins TRBV19 to TRBJ1-1; D is ambiguous. CDR3 length: 14 residues. Trimming pared 6 bases from V and 5 bases from J, leaving 16 bases between. Germline lookup yields CDR1 LNHDA and CDR2 SQIVND (reference sequence). In nucleotides, the CDR3 is TGTGCCAGTAGGGAAAGACGGCGAGGGACTGAAGCTTTCTTT. This translates into CASRERRRGTEAFF.

The chain links TRBV19 to TRBJ1-5, with D possibly matching TRBD1 (5 bases). The CDR3 length is 12 residues. The germline CDR1 and CDR2 sequences are LNHDA and SQIVND (reference sequence). Deletions cut 8 bases from V and 7 bases from J, with 12 bases between. CDR3 DNA sequence: TGTGCCAGTGGGGACTTCCAACAGCCCCAGCATTTT. The encoded protein is CASGDFQQPQHF.

The chain is built from TRBV27 and TRBJ1-5; D is undetermined. The CDR3 sequence is 14 residues long. CDR1 is MNHEY, CDR2 SMNVEV, per germline (reference sequence). Trimming shortened V by 5 bases and J by 2 bases, and 10 bases separated the two germline ends. CDR3 residues: CASSLEVGNQPQHF. CDR3 coding DNA: TGTGCCAGCAGTCTCGAGGTGGGCAATCAGCCCCAGCATTTT.

The CDR3 region has the DNA TGTGCCAGCAGTCGGCGAGACAGGGGGACCGGGGAGCTGTTTTTT. Encoded protein: CASSRRDRGTGELFF. The rearrangement links TRBV6-5 to TRBJ2-2, with 9 nucleotides matching TRBD1. V lost 5 bases and J lost 5; bases outside the gene matches: 6. The CDR3 covers 15 residues. The germline V gene encodes CDR1 MNHEY and CDR2 SVGAGI.

On this clone: Other DNA sequences in this specimen translate into the identical CDR3. This rearrangement joins TRBV12-3 or TRBV12-4 to TRBJ2-7; unclear D gene. The CDR3 loop spans 13 amino acids. The ends were cut back, 2 bases at V and 0 bases at J, with 5 bases in the middle. The CDR3 DNA reads as TGTGCCAGCAGTTTATCGGGCTCCTACGAGCAGTACTTC. Translating it yields CASSLSGSYEQYF.

V is TRBV5-1 and J is TRBJ1-2, with D maybe TRBD1 (6 bases). The CDR3 runs 14 residues. The germline V and J ends were trimmed by 4 bases and 6 bases, with 16 bases remaining between them. Germline V lookup: CDR1 SGHRS, CDR2 YFSETQ. The CDR3 loop reads CASSLVLGGHGYTF. The DNA of the CDR3 is TGCGCCAGCAGCCTGGTCCTAGGGGGACATGGCTACACCTTC.